These 8 T cell receptor beta chains came from one sample sequenced in a study of response to subunit inactivated influenza vaccine. One entry per CDR3 protein, called by TCRdb with MiXCR from the RT-PCR reads. The sample holds 450,000 to 500,000 distinct CDR3 sequences, roughly 9.8% seen once. This specimen consisted of PBMCs from blood, obtained 40 to 50 days after vaccination. The receptors come from a man aged 45-65 years who received an inactivated influenza vaccine.

This clonotype was detected a few times. This rearrangement joins TRBV11-3 to TRBJ2-2; D gene ambiguous. V was cut by 5 bases and J by 0 bases, with 7 bases left in between. CDR1 and CDR2 from the germline V gene are SGHNT and YENEEA. The CDR3 sequence is 14 residues long. The DNA of the CDR3 is TGTGCCAGCAGCAGACACCCGAACACCGGGGAGCTGTTTTTT. It is translated as CASSRHPNTGELFF.

The rearrangement links TRBV2 to TRBJ2-3; 11 positions agree with TRBD2. This CDR3 is 16 amino acids long. After removal of 7 bases from V and 5 bases from J, the junction contained 11 bases not matched to a gene. Looked up from germline, CDR1 is SNHLY and CDR2 is FYNNEI. The DNA for the CDR3 is TGTGCCAGCAAGAGGGTTCGCCTAGCGGGAGGAGATACGCAGTATTTT. Amino acids: CASKRVRLAGGDTQYF.

In this sample, this clonotype turned up once. The V call is TRBV11-1, the J call TRBJ2-7, with 10 bases lining up with TRBD1. The J segment lost 3 bases and the V segment lost 1 base, leaving 18 bases of the junction unmatched. This CDR3 has 20 residues. From germline, CDR1 is SGHAT and CDR2 FQDESV (reference sequence). The DNA of the CDR3 is TGTGCCAGCAGCTTAGTGAATTTCTTAGGAGGGGGACAGGGGTTCTACGAGCAGTACTTC. It codes for CASSLVNFLGGGQGFYEQYF. Based on the CDR3 plus reference TRBV11-1 and TRBJ2-7, the full variable domain is EAEVAQSPRYKITEKSQAVAFWCDPISGHATLYWYRQILGQGPELLVQFQDESVVDDSQLPKDRFSAERLKGVDSTLKIQPAELGDSAMYLCASSLVNFLGGGQGFYEQYFGPGTRLTVT.

The chain recombines TRBV19 with TRBJ2-7; 10 positions match TRBD1. Trimming took 3 bases from V and 2 from J; bases not matched to a gene: 10. The CDR3 sequence is 17 residues long. The germline V gene has CDR1 LNHDA and CDR2 SQIVND (reference sequence). CDR3 in DNA: TGTGCCAGTAGTATCTCGGGGACAGGGGCGCCCGCCTACGAGCAGTACTTC. Protein sequence: CASSISGTGAPAYEQYF.

This clonotype was picked up a small number of times. The chain joins TRBV7-9 to TRBJ2-2; no reliable D call. The CDR3 runs to 14 residues. The germline V gene encodes CDR1 SEHNR and CDR2 FQNEAQ (reference sequence). Trimming pared 2 bases from V and 2 bases from J, leaving 6 bases between. The CDR3 sequence: CASSLISNTGELFF. Written as DNA, the CDR3 is TGTGCCAGCAGCTTAATTAGTAACACCGGGGAGCTGTTTTTT.

This chain uses TRBV12-3 or TRBV12-4 with TRBJ1-4, with D possibly TRBD1 on 5 matching bases. This CDR3 has 14 amino acids. V gave up 6 bases and J gave up 5 bases, with 13 bases separating them. As DNA, the CDR3 is TGTGCCAGCAGGTTCAGGGCCGGGAATGAAAAACTGTTTTTT. Translation gives CASRFRAGNEKLFF.

The rearrangement links TRBV6-2 or TRBV6-3 to TRBJ2-2, with 7 positions matching TRBD2. There are 17 residues in the CDR3. The junction had 9 bases not matched to a gene; V was cut back by 2 bases and J by 3 bases. In germline, CDR1 is MNHEY, CDR2 SVGEGT. DNA for the CDR3: TGTGCCAGCAGTTACGTTGGAGGGAGGGCGCACACCGGGGAGCTGTTTTTT. This translates into CASSYVGGRAHTGELFF.

This clonotype was picked up many times. The chain couples TRBV12-3 or TRBV12-4 to TRBJ2-7, with D possibly matching TRBD2 (6 bases). The CDR3 runs to 14 residues. Trimming shortened V by 6 bases and J by 2 bases, and 14 bases separated the two germline ends. The CDR3 region is CASRGTEGPYEQYF. The CDR3 region has the DNA TGTGCCAGCAGGGGAACGGAGGGCCCCTACGAGCAGTACTTC.